This paragraph reports one T cell receptor beta chain. This record comes from a study of blood T cell repertoires in COVID-19. Study details: In each case, the material was cDNA or gDNA derived from T cells, B-cell-depleted T cells, or PBMCs.

Using immunoSEQ multiplex PCR, the repertoire was profiled, and TCRdb retains in-frame clones only, with some absent. The sample holds roughly 120,000 clones; under 90% are singletons and the top ten take roughly 3.9%. The CDR3 runs to 13 residues. V gave up 5 bases and J gave up 2 bases, with 10 bases separating them. Germline lookup yields CDR1 LNHDA and CDR2 SQIVND (reference sequence). Sequences were obtained from peripheral blood. The V call is TRBV19, the J call TRBJ2-7; a possible D gene is TRBD2 (6 bases). The clonotype comes from a man aged 55 to 69 with acute or convalescent COVID-19. As DNA, the CDR3 is TGTGCCAGTAGTCGGGAGTATACCTACGAGCAGTACTTC. Translating it yields CASSREYTYEQYF.